This T cell receptor beta chain was recorded in a study of T cell repertoires in aging, cancer and after chemotherapy. Multiplex touch-down PCR with TRB-A/B primers amplified rearranged V-D-J TRB sequences. TCRdb called the multiplex PCR reads again in MiXCR, with one record for every CDR3 protein. The sample consists of 10,000 to 15,000 distinct CDR3 sequences, around a quarter of them appearing once. Notes on this clonotype: Its specificity is unknown. Given a much more abundant clone one base away, this may be a read error.

The study, taken as a whole, reports: Rebound thymic output was suggested by rising median generation probability during chemotherapy in each cancer cohort.

The template was genomic DNA from peripheral blood, not RNA. The germline V gene has CDR1 KGHSH and CDR2 LQKENI. V gave up 3 bases and J gave up 8 bases, with 14 bases separating them. The CDR3 has 14 amino acids. The chain links TRBV18 to TRBJ2-4; no clear D. This sequence was found in a human donor with a blood cancer. Sequencing was carried out using blood. For the CDR3, the DNA is TGTGCCAGCTCACCGCTAAGGTCAGAGTACATTCAGTACTTC. The encoded protein is CASSPLRSEYIQYF.